Listed below are T cell receptor beta chains from one sample, sequenced in a study of Ad26.COV2.S vaccination and SARS-CoV-2 variants. Sequenced by immunoSEQ multiplex PCR; TCRdb stores in-frame clones only, minus some. The sample shows around 340,000 clones, approximately 86% of them seen only once. The sample here was peripheral blood, taken in a trial of Ad26.COV2.S vaccine versus placebo. Every receptor here comes from a person between 18 and 59 years old who received the Ad26.COV2.S COVID-19 vaccine or a placebo. Each CDR3 is given with its conserved first and last residue. Fields, in order: D gene, clone size, J gene, V gene, CDR3 DNA, CDR3 protein. The D gene is left open where the match is weak. Not every row has a clone size; where given, it reads once, few, many or a size class.

.	.	TRBJ1-6	TRBV3-1/TRBV3-2	TGTGCCAGCGAGAAACGGCTGGGAACGTATTCACCCCTCCACTTT	CASEKRLGTYSPLHF
.	.	TRBJ2-7	TRBV7-2	TGTGCCAGCAGCGGACTAAGAATAGGGGAGCAGTACTTC	CASSGLRIGEQYF
.	once	TRBJ1-2	TRBV7-8	TGTGCCAGCAGCTTCGGCCGCCGGGGGGACTACACCTTC	CASSFGRRGDYTF
.	.	TRBJ2-3	TRBV19	TGTGCCAGTAGTATAACGGCCCGCACATGGAATCGGTACGCCAGCACAGATACGCAGTATTTT	CASSITARTWNRYASTDTQYF
TRBD1	.	TRBJ1-1	TRBV4-2	TGTGCCAGCGGGCCGGGACAGGGGCCTCTGAACACTGAAGCTTTCTTT	CASGPGQGPLNTEAFF
TRBD2	.	TRBJ2-7	TRBV7-9	TGTGCCAGCAGCTTAGGGCTAGCGGAGTACGAGCAGTACTTC	CASSLGLAEYEQYF
.	.	TRBJ2-5	TRBV5-1	TGCGCCAGCAGCCTTAGCGATACCCAGTACTTC	CASSLSDTQYF
TRBD1	.	TRBJ2-1	TRBV29-1	TGCAGCGTTGAAGTTTGGGACAGCTCCTACAATGAGCAGTTCTTC	CSVEVWDSSYNEQFF
TRBD2	.	TRBJ2-1	TRBV6-2/TRBV6-3	TGTGCCAGCAGTTACCTCACGCTAGCGGGAGCACGCGAGCAGTTCTTC	CASSYLTLAGAREQFF
.	.	TRBJ2-5	TRBV6-5	TGTGCCAGCAGTTGGGGAGAGACCCAGTACTTC	CASSWGETQYF
TRBD2	few	TRBJ2-1	TRBV10-3	TGTGCCATCAGTGACCGGGACTATCCCAATGAGCAGTTCTTC	CAISDRDYPNEQFF
.	.	TRBJ2-7	TRBV6-2/TRBV6-3	TGTGCCAGCAGTTACACCATAGACAGGCAAATCTCCTACGAGCAGTACTTC	CASSYTIDRQISYEQYF
TRBD1	.	TRBJ2-7	TRBV28	TGTGCCAGCAGTTCCTGGGACAGCTCCTACGAGCAGTACTTC	CASSSWDSSYEQYF
.	.	TRBJ1-2	TRBV7-9	TGTGCCAGCAGCTTAGTGGGGGGCTATGGCTACACCTTC	CASSLVGGYGYTF
TRBD1	.	TRBJ2-7	TRBV7-9	TGTGCCAGCAGCCCACCGGGACAGGGGATTCCCTACGAGCAGTACTTC	CASSPPGQGIPYEQYF
.	.	TRBJ1-2	TRBV10-3	TGTGCCATCAGGTCGGATGGCTACACCTTC	CAIRSDGYTF
TRBD1	.	TRBJ2-3	TRBV7-9	TGTGCCAGCAGCTCCCGGGACAGGGGTACAGATACGCAGTATTTT	CASSSRDRGTDTQYF
.	.	TRBJ1-5	TRBV28	TGTGCCAGCAGTTTATCTTCGGCAGGGAATCAGCCCCAGCATTTT	CASSLSSAGNQPQHF
TRBD1	.	TRBJ2-7	TRBV27	TGTGCCAGCAGTCGACAGGGTCTCTACGAGCAGTACTTC	CASSRQGLYEQYF
.	once	TRBJ1-3	TRBV4-1	TGCGCCAGCAGCCAGGGGGCCCCGGGCAGCCTCTCTGGAAACACCATATATTTT	CASSQGAPGSLSGNTIYF
TRBD1	.	TRBJ1-1	TRBV27	TGTGCCAGCAGTTTAGAAGGACAGGGGGTCACTGAAGCTTTCTTT	CASSLEGQGVTEAFF
TRBD2	.	TRBJ2-1	TRBV6-2/TRBV6-3	TGTGCCAGCAGTTACTCTCTAGCGGGCTACAATGAGCAGTTCTTC	CASSYSLAGYNEQFF
TRBD1	few	TRBJ1-1	TRBV10-3	TGTGCCATCAGTGATGGGGACAGGGCCTCGGAGAACACTGAAGCTTTCTTT	CAISDGDRASENTEAFF
TRBD1	.	TRBJ2-1	TRBV12-3/TRBV12-4	TGTGCCACCACAGGGGTTAACAATGAGCAGTTCTTC	CATTGVNNEQFF
.	.	TRBJ2-3	TRBV4-3	TGCGCCAGCAGCCAAGATAGCGGCTTGGTGCGCACAGATACGCAGTATTTT	CASSQDSGLVRTDTQYF